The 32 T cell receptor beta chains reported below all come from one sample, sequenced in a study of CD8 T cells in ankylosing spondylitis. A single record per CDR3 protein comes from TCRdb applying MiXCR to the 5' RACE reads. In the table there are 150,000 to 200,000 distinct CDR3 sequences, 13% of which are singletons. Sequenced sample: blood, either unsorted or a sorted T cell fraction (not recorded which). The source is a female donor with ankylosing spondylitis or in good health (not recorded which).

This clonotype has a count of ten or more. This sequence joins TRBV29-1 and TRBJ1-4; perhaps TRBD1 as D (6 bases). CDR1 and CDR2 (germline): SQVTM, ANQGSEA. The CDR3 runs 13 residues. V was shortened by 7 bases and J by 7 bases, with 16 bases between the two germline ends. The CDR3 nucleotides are TGCAGCGGGGCCCTGTCGGGGGCTGAAAAACTGTTTTTT. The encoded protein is CSGALSGAEKLFF.

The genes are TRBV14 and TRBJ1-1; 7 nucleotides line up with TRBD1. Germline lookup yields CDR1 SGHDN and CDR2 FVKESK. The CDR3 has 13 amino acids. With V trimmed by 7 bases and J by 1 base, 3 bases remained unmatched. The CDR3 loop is CASKNRGNTEAFF. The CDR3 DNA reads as TGTGCCAGCAAGAACAGGGGGAACACTGAAGCTTTCTTT.

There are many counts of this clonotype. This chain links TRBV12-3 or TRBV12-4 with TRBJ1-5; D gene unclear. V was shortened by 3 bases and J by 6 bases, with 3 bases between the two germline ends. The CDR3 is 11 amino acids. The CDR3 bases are TGTGCCAGCAGTTTTGGTCAGCCCCAGCATTTT. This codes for CASSFGQPQHF.

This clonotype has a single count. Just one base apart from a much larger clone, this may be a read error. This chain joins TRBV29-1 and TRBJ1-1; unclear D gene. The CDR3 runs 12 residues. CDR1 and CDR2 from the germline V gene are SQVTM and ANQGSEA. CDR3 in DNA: TGCAGCATTGAGGAGGGAGGCACTGAAGCTTTCTTT. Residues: CSIEEGGTEAFF. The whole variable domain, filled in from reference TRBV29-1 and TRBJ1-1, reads SAVISQKPSRDICQRGTSLTIQCQVDSQVTMMFWYRQQPGQSLTLIATANQGSEATYESGFVIDKFPISRPNLTFSTLTVSNMSPEDSSIYLCSIEEGGTEAFFGQGTRLTVV.

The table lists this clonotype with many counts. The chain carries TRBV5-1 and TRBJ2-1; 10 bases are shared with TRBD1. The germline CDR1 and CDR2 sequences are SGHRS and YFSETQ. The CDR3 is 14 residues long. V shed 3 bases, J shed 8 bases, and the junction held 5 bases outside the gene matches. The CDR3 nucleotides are TGCGCCAGCAGCTCCGGGACAGGGGTGCATGAGCAGTTCTTC. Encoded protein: CASSSGTGVHEQFF.

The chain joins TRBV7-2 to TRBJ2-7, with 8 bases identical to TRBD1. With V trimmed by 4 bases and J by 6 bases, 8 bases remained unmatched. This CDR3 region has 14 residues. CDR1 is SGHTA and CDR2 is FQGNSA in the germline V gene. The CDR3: CASSSRTGRSEQYF. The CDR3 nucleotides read TGTGCCAGCAGCTCCCGGACAGGGAGAAGCGAGCAGTACTTC.

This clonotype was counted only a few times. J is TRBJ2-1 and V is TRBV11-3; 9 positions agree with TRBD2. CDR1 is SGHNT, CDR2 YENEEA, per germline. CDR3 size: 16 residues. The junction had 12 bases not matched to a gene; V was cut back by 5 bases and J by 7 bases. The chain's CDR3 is CASSPISSGNINEQFF. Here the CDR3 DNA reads TGTGCCAGCAGCCCAATCTCTAGCGGGAATATAAATGAGCAGTTCTTC.

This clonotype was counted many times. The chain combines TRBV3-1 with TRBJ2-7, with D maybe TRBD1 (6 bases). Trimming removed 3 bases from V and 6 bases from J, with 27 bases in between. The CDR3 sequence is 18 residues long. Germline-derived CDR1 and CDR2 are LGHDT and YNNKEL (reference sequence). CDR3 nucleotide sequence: TGTGCCAGCAGCCACCATCGCGAATGGGGGACACCTCGGGGCGAGCAGTACTTC. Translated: CASSHHREWGTPRGEQYF.

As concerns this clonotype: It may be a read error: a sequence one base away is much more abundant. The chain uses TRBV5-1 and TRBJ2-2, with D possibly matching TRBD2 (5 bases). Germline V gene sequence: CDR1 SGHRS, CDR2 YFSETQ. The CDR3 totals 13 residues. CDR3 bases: TGCGCCAGCAGCTTGGAGGGTATCGGGGAGCAGTTTTTT. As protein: CASSLEGIGEQFF.

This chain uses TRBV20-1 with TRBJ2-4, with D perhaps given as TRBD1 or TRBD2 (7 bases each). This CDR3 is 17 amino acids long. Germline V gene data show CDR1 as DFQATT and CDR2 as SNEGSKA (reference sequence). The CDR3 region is CSARGEGTDTLADIQYF. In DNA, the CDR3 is TGCAGCGCCCGCGGGGAGGGGACAGACACCCTAGCTGACATTCAGTACTTC.

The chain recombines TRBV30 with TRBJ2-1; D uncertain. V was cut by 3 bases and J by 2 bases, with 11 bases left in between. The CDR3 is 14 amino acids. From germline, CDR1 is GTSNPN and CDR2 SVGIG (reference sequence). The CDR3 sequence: CAWSFQEPYNEQFF. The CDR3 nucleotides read TGTGCCTGGAGCTTCCAGGAACCCTACAATGAGCAGTTCTTC.

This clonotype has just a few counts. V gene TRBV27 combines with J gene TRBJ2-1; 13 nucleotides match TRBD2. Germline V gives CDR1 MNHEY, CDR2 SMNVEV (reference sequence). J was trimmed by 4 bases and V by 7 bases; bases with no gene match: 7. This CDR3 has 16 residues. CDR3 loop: CASTFLTSGRYNEQFF. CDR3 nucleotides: TGTGCCAGCACCTTCCTGACTAGCGGGAGGTACAATGAGCAGTTCTTC.

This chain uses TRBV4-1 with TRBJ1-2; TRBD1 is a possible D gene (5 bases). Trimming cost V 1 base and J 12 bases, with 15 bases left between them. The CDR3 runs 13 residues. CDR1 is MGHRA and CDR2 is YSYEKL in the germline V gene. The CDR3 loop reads CASSQVVGDVNTF. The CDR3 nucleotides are TGCGCCAGCAGCCAAGTTGTCGGGGACGTGAACACCTTC.

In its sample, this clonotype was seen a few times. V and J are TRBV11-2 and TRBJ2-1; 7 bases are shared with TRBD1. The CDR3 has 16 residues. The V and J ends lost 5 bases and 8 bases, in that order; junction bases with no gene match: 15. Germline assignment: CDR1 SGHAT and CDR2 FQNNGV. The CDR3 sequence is CASSTGTAPLWDEQFF. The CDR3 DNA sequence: TGTGCCAGCAGCACAGGGACAGCCCCACTGTGGGATGAGCAGTTCTTC.

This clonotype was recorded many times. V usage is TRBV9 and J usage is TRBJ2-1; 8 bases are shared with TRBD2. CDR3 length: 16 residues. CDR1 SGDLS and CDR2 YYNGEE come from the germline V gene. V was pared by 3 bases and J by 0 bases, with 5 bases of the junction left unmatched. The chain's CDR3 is CASSAVAGSSYNEQFF. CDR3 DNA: TGTGCCAGCAGCGCCGTAGCGGGGTCCTCCTACAATGAGCAGTTCTTC.

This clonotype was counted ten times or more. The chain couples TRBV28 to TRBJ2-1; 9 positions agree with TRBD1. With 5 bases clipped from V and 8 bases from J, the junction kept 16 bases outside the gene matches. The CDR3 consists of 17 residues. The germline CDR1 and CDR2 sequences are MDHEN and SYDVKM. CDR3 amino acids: CASSLGTGTGYFDEQFF. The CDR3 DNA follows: TGTGCCAGCAGTCTCGGCACCGGGACAGGGTATTTCGATGAGCAGTTCTTC.

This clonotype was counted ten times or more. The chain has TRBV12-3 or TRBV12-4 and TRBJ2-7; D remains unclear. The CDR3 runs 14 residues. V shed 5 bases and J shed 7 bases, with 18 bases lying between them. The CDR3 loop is CASSPRRDKLEQYF. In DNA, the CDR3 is TGTGCCAGCAGTCCCCGACGCGACAAGCTAGAGCAGTACTTC.

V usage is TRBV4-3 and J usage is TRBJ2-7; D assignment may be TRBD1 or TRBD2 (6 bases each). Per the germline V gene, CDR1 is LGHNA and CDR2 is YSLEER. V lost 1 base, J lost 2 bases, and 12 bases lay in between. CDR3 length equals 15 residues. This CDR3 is CASSQVGGGTYEQYF. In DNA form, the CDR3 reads TGCGCCAGCAGCCAAGTAGGGGGAGGCACCTACGAGCAGTACTTC.

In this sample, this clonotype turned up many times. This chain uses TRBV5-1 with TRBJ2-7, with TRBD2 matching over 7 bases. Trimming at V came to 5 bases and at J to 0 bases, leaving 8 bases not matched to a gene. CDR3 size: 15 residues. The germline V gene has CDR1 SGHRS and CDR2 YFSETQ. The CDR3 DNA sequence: TGCGCCAGCAGGTCTACTAGCGCAAGCTCCTACGAGCAGTACTTC. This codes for CASRSTSASSYEQYF.

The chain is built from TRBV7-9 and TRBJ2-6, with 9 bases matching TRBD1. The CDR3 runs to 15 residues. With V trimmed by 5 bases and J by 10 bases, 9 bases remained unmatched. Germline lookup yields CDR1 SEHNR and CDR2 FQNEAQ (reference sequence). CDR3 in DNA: TGTGCCAGCAGCCCCGCATGGGACAGGGTAAACGTCCTGACTTTC. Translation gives CASSPAWDRVNVLTF.

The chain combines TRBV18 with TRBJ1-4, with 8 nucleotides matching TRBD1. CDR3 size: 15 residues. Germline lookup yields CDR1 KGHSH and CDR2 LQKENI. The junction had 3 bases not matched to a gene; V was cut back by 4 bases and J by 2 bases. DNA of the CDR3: TGTGCCAGCTCACTACAGGGGGGCACTAATGAAAAACTGTTTTTT. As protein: CASSLQGGTNEKLFF.

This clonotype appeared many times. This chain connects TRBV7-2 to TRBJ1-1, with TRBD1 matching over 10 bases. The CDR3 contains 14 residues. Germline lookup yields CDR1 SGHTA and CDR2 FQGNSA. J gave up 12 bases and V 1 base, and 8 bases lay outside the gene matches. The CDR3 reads CASSLEGGTGVSFF. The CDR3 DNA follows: TGTGCCAGCAGCTTAGAGGGAGGGACAGGGGTGTCTTTCTTT.

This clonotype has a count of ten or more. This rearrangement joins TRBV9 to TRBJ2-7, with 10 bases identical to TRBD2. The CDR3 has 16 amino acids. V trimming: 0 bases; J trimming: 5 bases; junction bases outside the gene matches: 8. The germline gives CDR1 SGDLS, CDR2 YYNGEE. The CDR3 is CASSVVASGRGHEQYF. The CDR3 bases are TGTGCCAGCAGCGTAGTGGCTAGCGGGAGAGGACACGAGCAGTACTTC.

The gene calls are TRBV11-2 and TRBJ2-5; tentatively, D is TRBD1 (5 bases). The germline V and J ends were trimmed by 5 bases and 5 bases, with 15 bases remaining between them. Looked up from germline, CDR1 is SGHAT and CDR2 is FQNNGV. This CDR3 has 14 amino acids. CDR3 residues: CASSPGRVGETQYF. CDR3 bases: TGTGCCAGCAGCCCTGGCAGGGTTGGGGAGACCCAGTACTTC.

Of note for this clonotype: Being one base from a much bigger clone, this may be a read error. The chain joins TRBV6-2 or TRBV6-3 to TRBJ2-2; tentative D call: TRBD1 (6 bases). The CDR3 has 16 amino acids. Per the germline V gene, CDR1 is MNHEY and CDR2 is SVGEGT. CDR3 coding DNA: TGTGCCAGCAGTTACTCCCACAGGGTGGTCACCGTGGAGCTGTTTTTT. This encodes CASSYSHRVVTVELFF.

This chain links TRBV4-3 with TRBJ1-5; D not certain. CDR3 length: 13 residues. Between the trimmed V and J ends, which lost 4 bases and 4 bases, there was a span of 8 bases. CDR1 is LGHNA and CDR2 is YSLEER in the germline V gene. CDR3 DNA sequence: TGCGCCAGCAGCCCCTATTATAATCAGCCCCAGCATTTT. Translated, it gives CASSPYYNQPQHF.

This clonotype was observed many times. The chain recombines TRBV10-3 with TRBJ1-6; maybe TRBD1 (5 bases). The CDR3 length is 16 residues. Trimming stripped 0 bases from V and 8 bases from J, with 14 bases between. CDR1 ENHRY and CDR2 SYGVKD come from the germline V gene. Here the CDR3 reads CAISESWAGRDSPLHF. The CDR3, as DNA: TGTGCCATCAGTGAGTCGTGGGCAGGGAGGGATTCACCCCTCCACTTT.

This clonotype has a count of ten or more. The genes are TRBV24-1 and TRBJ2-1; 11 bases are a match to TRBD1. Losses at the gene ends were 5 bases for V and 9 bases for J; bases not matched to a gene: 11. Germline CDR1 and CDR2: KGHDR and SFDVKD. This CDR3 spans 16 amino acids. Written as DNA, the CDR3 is TGTGCCACCAGTGGCTCCCGGGACAGGGGGTTCGTTGAGCAGTTCTTC. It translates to CATSGSRDRGFVEQFF.

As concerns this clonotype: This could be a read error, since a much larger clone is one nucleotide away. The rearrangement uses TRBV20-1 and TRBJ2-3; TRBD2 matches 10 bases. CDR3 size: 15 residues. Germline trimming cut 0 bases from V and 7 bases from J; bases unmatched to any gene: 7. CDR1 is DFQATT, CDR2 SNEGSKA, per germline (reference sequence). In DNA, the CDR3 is TGCAGTGCTAGAGATGCGTCTAGCGGGAGAAATACGCAGTATTTT. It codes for CSARDASSGRNTQYF.

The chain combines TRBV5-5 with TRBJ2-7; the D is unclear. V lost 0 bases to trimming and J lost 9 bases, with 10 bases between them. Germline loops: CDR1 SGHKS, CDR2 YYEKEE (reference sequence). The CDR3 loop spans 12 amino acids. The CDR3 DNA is TGTGCCAGCAGCTTGGCCGTCGGCGGGCAGTACTTC. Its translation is CASSLAVGGQYF.

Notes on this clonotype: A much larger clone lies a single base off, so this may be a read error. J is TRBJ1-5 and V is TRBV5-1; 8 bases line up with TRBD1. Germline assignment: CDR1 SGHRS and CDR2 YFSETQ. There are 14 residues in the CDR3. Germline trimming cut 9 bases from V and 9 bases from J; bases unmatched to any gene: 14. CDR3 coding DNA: TGCGCCATCCGTTCCGGGACAGGTTTAACGCCCCAGCATTTT. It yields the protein CAIRSGTGLTPQHF.

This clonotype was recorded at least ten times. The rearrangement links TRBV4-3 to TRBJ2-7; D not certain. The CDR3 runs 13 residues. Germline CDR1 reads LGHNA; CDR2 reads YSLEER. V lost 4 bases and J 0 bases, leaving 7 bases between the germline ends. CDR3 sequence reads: CASSRDGSYEQYF. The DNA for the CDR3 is TGCGCCAGCAGCCGTGACGGCTCCTACGAGCAGTACTTC.